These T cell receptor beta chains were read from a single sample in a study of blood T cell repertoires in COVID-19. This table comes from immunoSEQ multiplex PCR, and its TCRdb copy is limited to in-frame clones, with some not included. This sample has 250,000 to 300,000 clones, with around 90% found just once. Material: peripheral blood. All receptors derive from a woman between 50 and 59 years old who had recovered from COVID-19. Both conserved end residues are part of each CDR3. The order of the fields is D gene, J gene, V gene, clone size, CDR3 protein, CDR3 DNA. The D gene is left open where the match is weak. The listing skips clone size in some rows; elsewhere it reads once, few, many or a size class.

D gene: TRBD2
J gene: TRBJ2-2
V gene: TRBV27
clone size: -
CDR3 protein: CLSGGLNTGELFF
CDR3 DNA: TGTCTGAGCGGGGGCCTGAACACCGGGGAGCTGTTTTTT

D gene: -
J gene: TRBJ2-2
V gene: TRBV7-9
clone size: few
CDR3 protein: CASRSGTGELFF
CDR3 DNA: TGTGCCAGCAGATCGGGCACCGGGGAGCTGTTTTTT

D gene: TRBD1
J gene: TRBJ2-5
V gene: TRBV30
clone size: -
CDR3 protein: CAWTVAGAGGIETQYF
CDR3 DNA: TGTGCCTGGACTGTAGCAGGGGCAGGGGGCATAGAGACCCAGTACTTC

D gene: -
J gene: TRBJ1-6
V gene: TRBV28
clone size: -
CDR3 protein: CASSSFRDAGSPLHF
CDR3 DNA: TGTGCCAGCAGTTCATTCCGGGACGCGGGATCACCCCTCCACTTT

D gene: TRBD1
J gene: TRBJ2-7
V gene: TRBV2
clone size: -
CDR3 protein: CASNRQGRNEQYF
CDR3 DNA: TGTGCCAGCAATAGACAGGGGAGAAACGAGCAGTACTTC

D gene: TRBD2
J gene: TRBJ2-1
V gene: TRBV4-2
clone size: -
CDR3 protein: CASSQDQGTSGSNEQFF
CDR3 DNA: TGTGCCAGCAGCCAAGATCAAGGGACTAGCGGGAGCAATGAGCAGTTCTTC

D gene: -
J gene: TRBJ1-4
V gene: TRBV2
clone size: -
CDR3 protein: CASSYSATNEKLFF
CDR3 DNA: TGTGCCAGCAGTTACAGTGCAACTAATGAAAAACTGTTTTTT

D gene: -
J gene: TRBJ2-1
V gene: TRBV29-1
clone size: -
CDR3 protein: CSVVGLATSSYNEQFF
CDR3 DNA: TGCAGCGTTGTAGGGCTAGCCACCAGCTCCTACAATGAGCAGTTCTTC

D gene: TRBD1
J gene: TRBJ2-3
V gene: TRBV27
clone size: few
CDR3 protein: CASTRDRTTDTQYF
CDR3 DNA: TGTGCCAGCACCCGGGACAGAACCACAGATACGCAGTATTTT

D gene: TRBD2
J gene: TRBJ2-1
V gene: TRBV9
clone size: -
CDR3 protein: CASSVAISGTSGISSYNEQFF
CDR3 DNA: TGTGCCAGCAGCGTAGCTATTTCCGGGACTAGCGGAATAAGCTCCTACAATGAGCAGTTCTTC